This T cell receptor beta chain emerged from a study of T-cell memory formation after mild COVID-19. Study-level background: Largely, the TCR clusters proved donor specific.

cDNA libraries for TCR alpha and TCR beta, carrying sample barcodes and UMIs, came from 5'RACE with constant-segment primers. TCRdb re-derived calls from the 5' RACE reads in MiXCR, one entry per CDR3 protein. The sample has about 270,000 distinct CDR3 sequences, 16% seen once. Study-level results: Second-wave clones that peaked on day 37 lacked confirmed SARS-CoV-2 specificity. Memory cells collected pre-infection included some clones that later responded, suggesting cross-reactive memory joined.

This clonotype turned up a few times. The target antigen is unknown. The sequencing sample was made of PBMCs or a T cell subset sorted from them (not recorded which). The clonotype was recovered from a man younger than 35 who had mild COVID-19 (a few samples of this study predate the infection). Cell type and time point are not known.

This chain's CDR3 is CASSAQARSFF. The CDR3 DNA reads as TGTGCCAGCAGCGCCCAAGCTAGATCTTTCTTT. The chain combines TRBV7-2 with TRBJ1-1; D gene unclear. This CDR3 is 11 amino acids long. In germline, CDR1 is SGHTA, CDR2 FQGNSA. Trimming left V 5 bases short and J 12 bases short, with 13 bases between.